This TCR beta chain was documented in a study of shared clonotypes between healthy human individuals. The sample holds one count of this clone. Trimming pared 6 bases from V and 2 bases from J, leaving 8 bases between. This CDR3 region has 11 residues. Germline values: CDR1 DFQATT, CDR2 SNEGSKA (reference sequence). The study enrolled healthy HIV-negative adults without recent acute infections or vaccinations as donors. Within Nashville, Tennessee resided all donors, each a Caucasian adult. CD45RA+ naive and CD45RA-negative memory subsets were separated from CD4+ cells. The deep-level immunoSEQ assay was used. The method was immunoSEQ multiplex PCR; TCRdb's version includes in-frame clones alone and lacks a portion of them. Here the sample spans roughly 1,100,000 clones, about three quarters being singletons.

The specimen was memory CD4+ T cells sorted from blood. Subset meaning: CD45RA-negative fraction. The V gene is TRBV20-1, the J gene TRBJ2-7, with a tentative D call TRBD1 (5 bases). The sequence came from a man in his late teens or twenties in good health. CDR3 in DNA: TGCAGTGCCAAGACAGCCTACGAGCAGTACTTC. Amino acids: CSAKTAYEQYF.